This TCR beta chain originates from a study of shared T cell receptors in the human thymus. Germline V CDR1 and CDR2: SGHVS, FNYEAQ. The CDR3 contains 14 residues. Trimming shortened V by 8 bases and J by 5 bases, and 15 bases separated the two germline ends. Assay used: immunoSEQ multiplex PCR; TCRdb lists only in-frame clones, some missing. The table records about 730,000 clones, over 75% of them present only once. These sequences were also reported in another study, on human thymus T cells.

The receptor's source is a girl under three years old with a congenital heart defect. The V gene is TRBV7-6, the J gene TRBJ2-2; D perhaps matches TRBD2 (5 bases). Material: thymocytes. CDR3 DNA: TGTGCCAGCTGTGGACGTGAGGGAACCGGGGAGCTGTTTTTT. Protein product: CASCGREGTGELFF.